The 6 T cell receptor beta chains given below trace back to one sample, sequenced in a study of cytomegalovirus exposure and HLA in healthy donors. Sequencing was performed with immunoSEQ multiplex PCR; in TCRdb, only in-frame clones are kept and a portion is missing. The sample includes over 200,000 clones, roughly 80% of them seen just once. Source material: PBMCs. These receptors all stem from a woman aged 18-29 years in good health and CMV-seronegative.

The gene calls are TRBV10-3 and TRBJ2-3, with a weak D call TRBD2 (6 bases). Germline CDR1 reads ENHRY; CDR2 reads SYGVKD. Trimming took 3 bases from V and 4 from J, leaving 14 bases between them. There are 15 residues in the CDR3. The CDR3 DNA follows: TGTGCCATCAGTGACCACGGATGGGGGGCAGATACGCAGTATTTT. As protein: CAISDHGWGADTQYF.

The rearrangement links TRBV6-5 to TRBJ2-3; no clear D gene. Trimming took 4 bases from V and 0 from J, leaving 11 bases between them. Germline values: CDR1 MNHEY, CDR2 SVGAGI. This CDR3 has 15 residues. DNA of the CDR3: TGTGCCAGCAGTTTGACTTTGACTAGCACAGATACGCAGTATTTT. Translated: CASSLTLTSTDTQYF.

The J gene is TRBJ2-1, the V gene TRBV5-4; 8 bases align to TRBD2. CDR3 size: 17 residues. Trimming at V came to 0 bases and at J to 0 bases, leaving 5 bases not matched to a gene. Germline V gene sequence: CDR1 SGHNT, CDR2 YYREEE (reference sequence). CDR3 sequence: CASSLGPGGGSYNEQFF. DNA for the CDR3: TGTGCCAGCAGCTTGGGGCCGGGAGGGGGCTCCTACAATGAGCAGTTCTTC.

J is TRBJ1-5 and V is TRBV19; D gene uncertain. The CDR3 spans 13 residues. The ends were cut back, 8 bases at V and 4 bases at J, with 12 bases in the middle. The germline V gene encodes CDR1 LNHDA and CDR2 SQIVND (reference sequence). CDR3 sequence: CASSPEDNQPQHF. CDR3 coding DNA: TGTGCCAGTTCCCCTGAGGATAATCAGCCCCAGCATTTT.

A single count supports this clone. The CDR3 DNA reads TGTGCCAGCAGTTTCTTCGGCGGATACAACAATGAGCAGTTCTTC. It translates to CASSFFGGYNNEQFF. The chain recombines TRBV27 with TRBJ2-1; no reliable D call. This CDR3 has 15 residues. Trimming left V 3 bases short and J 5 bases short, with 14 bases between. Germline CDR1 MNHEY, CDR2 SMNVEV (reference sequence).

The chain couples TRBV25-1 to TRBJ1-2; the match to TRBD1 covers 7 bases. The CDR3 extends over 15 amino acids. Germline CDR1 reads MGHDK; CDR2 reads SYGVNS. The V and J ends lost 3 bases and 1 base, in that order; junction bases with no gene match: 5. CDR3 DNA sequence: TGTGCCAGCAGTGAGCCGGGACAGAGTAACTATGGCTACACCTTC. Its translation is CASSEPGQSNYGYTF.